The entry that follows covers one TCR beta chain sequence. No antigen is known for it. This CDR3 comprises 14 residues. V lost 1 base and J 4 bases, leaving 11 bases between the germline ends. Looked up from germline, CDR1 is MDHEN and CDR2 is SYDVKM. The sample belongs to a study of shared clonotypes between healthy human individuals. Study overall: The donors, two women and three men, were aged 18 to 49.

Researchers divided each subset's genomic DNA evenly across several immunoSEQ plates. Original methodology: For the immunoSEQ data, sequences were junction-only without quality scores, so filtering differed. Profiled with immunoSEQ multiplex PCR; TCRdb holds only in-frame clones, not every one. That table is the source of V, J and clone size, and D and trimming were worked out from the DNA. The data contain approximately 500,000 clones, about 78% of them singletons. Study-wide findings and caveats: Enrolling few donors narrowed the genetic and exposure-history diversity that was represented.

The specimen sequenced was PBMCs. The chain is built from TRBV28 and TRBJ2-7, with no clear D. This clonotype originated in a woman between 40 and 55 years old in good health. Some clones in this sample may be carry-over from other donors' samples. DNA for the CDR3: TGTGCCAGCAGTTTATACGGGCAGTATTACGAGCAGTACTTC. Amino acids: CASSLYGQYYEQYF. Drawing the rest from reference TRBV28 and TRBJ2-7, the complete variable domain is DVKVTQSSRYLVKRTGEKVFLECVQDMDHENMFWYRQDPGLGLRLIYFSYDVKMKEKGDIPEGYSVSREKKERFSLILESASTNQTSMYLCASSLYGQYYEQYFGPGTRLTVT.